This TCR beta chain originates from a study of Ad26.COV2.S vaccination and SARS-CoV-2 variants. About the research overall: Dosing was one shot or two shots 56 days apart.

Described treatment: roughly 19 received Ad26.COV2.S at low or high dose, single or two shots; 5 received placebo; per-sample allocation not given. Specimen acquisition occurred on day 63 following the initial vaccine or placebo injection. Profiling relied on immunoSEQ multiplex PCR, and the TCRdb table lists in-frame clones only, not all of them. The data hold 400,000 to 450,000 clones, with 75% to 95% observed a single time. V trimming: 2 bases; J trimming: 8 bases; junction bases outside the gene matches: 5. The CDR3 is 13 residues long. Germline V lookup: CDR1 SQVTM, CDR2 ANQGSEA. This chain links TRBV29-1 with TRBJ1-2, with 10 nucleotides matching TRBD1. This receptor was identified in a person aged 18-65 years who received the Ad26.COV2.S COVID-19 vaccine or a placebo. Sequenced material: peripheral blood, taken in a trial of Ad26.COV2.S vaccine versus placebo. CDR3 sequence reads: CSVEKGQGNGYTF. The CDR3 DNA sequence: TGCAGCGTTGAAAAGGGACAGGGGAACGGCTACACCTTC.